Listed below are T cell receptor beta chains from one sample, sequenced in a study of cytomegalovirus exposure and HLA in healthy donors. Only in-frame clones appear in the TCRdb table, and some are missing; sequencing was by immunoSEQ multiplex PCR. Here the sample table reports under 85,000 clones. The sequenced material came from PBMCs. All receptors derive from a boy aged 5-17 years in good health and CMV-seronegative. Each CDR3 is given without its conserved first and last residue. The D gene is left open where the match is weak.

d_call: TRBD1
j_call: TRBJ2-3
v_call: TRBV10-1
cdr3_aa: ASSEGGGDTQY

d_call: NA
j_call: TRBJ1-1
v_call: TRBV18
cdr3_aa: ASSLNLGEVDTEAF

d_call: NA
j_call: TRBJ1-5
v_call: TRBV7-9
cdr3_aa: ASSITGSSQPQH

d_call: TRBD1
j_call: TRBJ1-5
v_call: TRBV6-5
cdr3_aa: ASSKGTGGTQPQH

d_call: NA
j_call: TRBJ1-4
v_call: TRBV4-1
cdr3_aa: ASSQEDGRGKNEKLF

d_call: NA
j_call: TRBJ1-1
v_call: TRBV6-5
cdr3_aa: ASSRTYTEAF

d_call: NA
j_call: TRBJ1-1
v_call: TRBV7-8
cdr3_aa: ASSSAGGEAF

d_call: NA
j_call: TRBJ2-7
v_call: TRBV10-1
cdr3_aa: ASSEKQPYEQY

d_call: NA
j_call: TRBJ2-1
v_call: TRBV2
cdr3_aa: ASSAEGTSYNEQF

d_call: NA
j_call: TRBJ1-2
v_call: TRBV18
cdr3_aa: ASSKRPQKEGGYT